A single T cell receptor beta chain is shown here with its context. The CDR3 consists of 15 residues. From germline, CDR1 is SGHRS and CDR2 YFSETQ. Trimming took off 3 bases at V and 4 bases at J, with 16 bases between the two ends. The data stem from a study of blood T cell repertoires in COVID-19. The table came from immunoSEQ multiplex PCR; TCRdb's copy has only in-frame clones and leaves some out. The table lists about 120,000 clones, approximately 90% of them singletons. The sample consisted of peripheral blood. J is TRBJ1-2 and V is TRBV5-1; D might be TRBD1 (6 bases). This receptor was obtained from a human donor in a cohort sampled during active COVID-19. CDR3 sequence (DNA): TGCGCCAGCAGCTCTAAACAGGGATCCCTCTATGGCTACACCTTC. It yields the protein CASSSKQGSLYGYTF.